This TCR beta chain was captured in a study of T-cell reconstitution after alpha-beta-depleted transplantation in children (dated by TCRdb to the mid-2010s). Study-wide context: Using TCR repertoire profiling, the study followed T-cell immune reconstitution in a quantitative way in children after TCRalphabeta/CD19-depleted allogeneic hematopoietic cell transplantation.

Notes on this clonotype: Its cognate antigen has yet to be identified. No much larger clone exists at a distance of one base, and base qualities are not known.

The paper's findings and limits, for the study overall: In some patients, the high TCRbeta diversity seen at day 60 was put down to recipient T cells and intrathymic progenitors that had survived conditioning. The frequencies of hyperexpanded clones fell over the following months, and after one year, T-cell counts and TCRbeta diversity were mostly attributed to newly produced T cells. The apparently early alphabetaT-cell count recovery about two months after transplant was reportedly dependent on only several hundred rapidly expanded clones derived from non-depleted graft cells.

Read against the paper, the sample's treatment or condition label means: allogeneic hematopoietic cell transplantation with graft depleted of TCRalphabeta T cells and CD19 B cells. The transplant recipients were children given TCRalphabeta/CD19-depleted allogeneic hematopoietic cell grafts. Receptor amplification or capture employed PCR. Sequencing relied on an Illumina HiSeq 2500. TCR library preparation used molecular barcoding, with unique molecular identifiers applied to normalize quantification of the TCRbeta repertoire. The raw public data were reprocessed by TCRdb itself: fastp quality trimming at Q25, MiXCR clonotype calling, in-frame beta chains only. CDR3 protein duplicates are merged, each entry listing the most common genes and DNA. The sample table lists a few hundred thousand distinct CDR3 sequences, roughly two fifths of them with a count of one. Roughly a quarter of the sample is held by the ten biggest clonotypes.

Reading the germline V gene (reference sequence) gives CDR1 SEHNR and CDR2 FQNEAQ. Clipping removes 6 bases from V and 12 bases from J, with 12 as the unmatched junction base count. Including the terminal cysteine and phenylalanine, the CDR3 comprises 16 residues. Only CDR3 DNA remains: 48 bases, in frame from the first base. Source: PBMCs, taken before TCRalphabeta/CD19-depleted stem cell transplant. The origin of this receptor is a girl aged 2 to 9 with aplastic anemia, due to receive a stem cell transplant. The chain joins TRBV7-9 to TRBJ2-1; TRBD2 lines up with 15 middle nucleotides. The CDR3 corresponds to CASSIEKGLAGGAQFF. Read as DNA, the sequence is TGTGCCAGCAGTATCGAGAAGGGACTAGCGGGAGGCGCGCAGTTCTTC.